This is a list of T cell receptor beta chains from one sample in a study of blood T cell repertoires in COVID-19. Method: immunoSEQ multiplex PCR; TCRdb's copy keeps in-frame clones and lacks some. Found here are 250,000 or so clones, approximately 89% of them singletons; the top ten hold 3% to 3.5%. The sequencing input was PBMCs or T cells enriched from blood (not recorded which). These receptors were obtained from a woman aged 40-49 years who had been exposed to COVID-19. The CDR3 runs from the conserved cysteine through the conserved F or W. A D gene is named only where the DNA matches it firmly. Rows give clone size only sometimes, using once, few, many, or a class for an expanded clone.

V: TRBV6-5; J: TRBJ1-4; size: once; D: .; CDR3: CASSYGQGDEKLFF; DNA: TGTGCCAGCAGTTACGGGCAGGGCGATGAAAAACTGTTTTTT
V: TRBV15; J: TRBJ2-1; size: .; D: .; CDR3: CATSRVFGSSYNEQFF; DNA: TGTGCCACCAGCAGAGTTTTCGGTTCTTCTTACAATGAGCAGTTCTTC
V: TRBV11-3; J: TRBJ1-3; size: once; D: TRBD1; CDR3: CASSVYRGTIYF; DNA: TGTGCCAGCAGCGTATACAGGGGCACCATATATTTT
V: TRBV30; J: TRBJ1-5; size: .; D: .; CDR3: CAWSEGQGSEPQHF; DNA: TGTGCCTGGAGTGAAGGGCAGGGAAGCGAGCCCCAGCATTTT
V: TRBV4-2; J: TRBJ1-5; size: .; D: .; CDR3: CASSQESGDGQPQHF; DNA: TGTGCCAGCAGCCAAGAATCGGGGGACGGTCAGCCCCAGCATTTT
V: TRBV5-5; J: TRBJ2-5; size: once; D: TRBD1; CDR3: CASSLGQGQETQYF; DNA: TGTGCCAGCAGCTTGGGACAGGGACAAGAGACCCAGTACTTC
V: TRBV5-1; J: TRBJ2-1; size: once; D: TRBD2; CDR3: CASRAGTSGDNEQFF; DNA: TGTGCCAGCAGGGCCGGGACTAGCGGGGACAATGAGCAGTTCTTC
V: TRBV19; J: TRBJ1-5; size: .; D: TRBD1; CDR3: CASTVSGQGARQPQHF; DNA: TGTGCCAGTACTGTTTCGGGACAGGGGGCTCGTCAGCCCCAGCATTTT
V: TRBV9; J: TRBJ2-1; size: .; D: .; CDR3: CASSVDSLYNEQFF; DNA: TGTGCCAGCAGCGTAGACTCTCTTTACAATGAGCAGTTCTTC
V: TRBV12-5; J: TRBJ1-2; size: .; D: .; CDR3: CASGLMPGVIYGYTF; DNA: TGTGCTAGTGGTTTGATGCCGGGGGTTATCTATGGCTACACCTTC
V: TRBV18; J: TRBJ1-6; size: .; D: TRBD1; CDR3: CASSPDRGALSSPLHF; DNA: TGTGCCAGCTCACCCGACAGGGGTGCCTTGAGTTCACCCCTCCACTTT
V: TRBV29-1; J: TRBJ2-1; size: once; D: .; CDR3: CSVEGGAWDPKGGNEQFF; DNA: TGCAGCGTTGAAGGCGGCGCCTGGGACCCCAAGGGGGGGAATGAGCAGTTCTTC
V: TRBV5-1; J: TRBJ2-2; size: .; D: TRBD1; CDR3: CASSHGDRGRDTGELFF; DNA: TGTGCCAGCAGCCACGGGGACAGGGGGCGCGACACCGGGGAGCTGTTTTTT
V: TRBV7-8; J: TRBJ2-1; size: .; D: .; CDR3: CASSSDWGNYNEQFF; DNA: TGTGCCAGCAGCTCGGACTGGGGTAACTACAATGAGCAGTTCTTC
V: TRBV11-2; J: TRBJ1-2; size: .; D: .; CDR3: CASSLQGNYGYTF; DNA: TGTGCCAGCAGCTTACAGGGGAACTATGGCTACACCTTC
V: TRBV5-6; J: TRBJ1-6; size: .; D: .; CDR3: CASSLGSGNNNSPLHF; DNA: TGTGCCAGCAGCTTAGGATCGGGGAATAATAATTCACCCCTCCACTTT
V: TRBV7-2; J: TRBJ1-5; size: once; D: .; CDR3: CASSLSGVASQPQHF; DNA: TGTGCCAGCAGCTTATCCGGGGTGGCGAGTCAGCCCCAGCATTTT
V: TRBV28; J: TRBJ2-3; size: .; D: .; CDR3: CASSFAETSTDTQYF; DNA: TGTGCCAGCAGTTTTGCAGAGACTAGCACAGATACGCAGTATTTT
V: TRBV28; J: TRBJ1-2; size: .; D: .; CDR3: CASRSPTLAMIHTF; DNA: TGTGCCAGCAGATCCCCGACTTTGGCTATGATTCACACCTTC
V: TRBV9; J: TRBJ2-5; size: .; D: TRBD2; CDR3: CASSVALAEETQYF; DNA: TGTGCCAGCAGCGTAGCACTAGCGGAAGAGACCCAGTACTTC
V: TRBV5-1; J: TRBJ2-3; size: .; D: TRBD1; CDR3: CASRGRDRGTDTQYF; DNA: TGCGCCAGCAGAGGCCGGGACAGGGGCACAGATACGCAGTATTTT
V: TRBV25-1; J: TRBJ1-2; size: .; D: .; CDR3: CASSRGDTSGYTF; DNA: TGTGCCAGCAGTAGAGGGGACACCTCTGGCTACACCTTC
V: TRBV5-6; J: TRBJ2-2; size: .; D: TRBD2; CDR3: CASSFLGLAVTYTGELFF; DNA: TGTGCCAGCAGCTTCTTGGGACTAGCGGTTACTTACACCGGGGAGCTGTTTTTT
V: TRBV6-5; J: TRBJ1-2; size: .; D: TRBD1; CDR3: CASSRGQETGGYTF; DNA: TGTGCCAGCAGCCGGGGACAGGAAACCGGCGGCTACACCTTC
V: TRBV9; J: TRBJ1-2; size: .; D: .; CDR3: CASSGAGGVLNYGYTF; DNA: TGTGCCAGCAGCGGAGCCGGGGGGGTCCTTAACTATGGCTACACCTTC
V: TRBV10-3; J: TRBJ2-7; size: .; D: .; CDR3: CAISDPGQGLSSYEQYF; DNA: TGTGCCATCAGTGATCCCGGCCAGGGATTGAGCTCCTACGAGCAGTACTTC
V: TRBV5-1; J: TRBJ1-2; size: .; D: .; CDR3: CASSAQMGSGYGYTF; DNA: TGTGCCAGCAGCGCTCAGATGGGTTCGGGCTATGGCTACACCTTC
V: TRBV5-1; J: TRBJ2-7; size: once; D: .; CDR3: CASSSGPRGLGYEQYF; DNA: TGCGCCAGCAGCTCTGGGCCGCGGGGGCTGGGCTACGAGCAGTACTTC